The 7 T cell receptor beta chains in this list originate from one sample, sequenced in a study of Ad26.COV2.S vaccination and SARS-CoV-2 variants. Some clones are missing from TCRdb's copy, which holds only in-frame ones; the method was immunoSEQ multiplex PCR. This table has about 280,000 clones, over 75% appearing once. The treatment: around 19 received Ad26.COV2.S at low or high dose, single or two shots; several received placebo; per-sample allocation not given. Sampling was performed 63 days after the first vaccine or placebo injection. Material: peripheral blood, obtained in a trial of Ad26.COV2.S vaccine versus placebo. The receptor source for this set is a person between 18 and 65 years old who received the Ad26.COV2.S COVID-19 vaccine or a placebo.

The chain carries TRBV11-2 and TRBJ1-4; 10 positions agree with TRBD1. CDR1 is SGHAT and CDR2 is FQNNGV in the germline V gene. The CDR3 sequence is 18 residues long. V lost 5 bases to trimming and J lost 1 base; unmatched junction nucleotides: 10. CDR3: CASSRTGGFSGTNEKLFF. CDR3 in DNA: TGTGCCAGCAGCCGGACAGGGGGTTTCTCAGGAACTAATGAAAAACTGTTTTTT.

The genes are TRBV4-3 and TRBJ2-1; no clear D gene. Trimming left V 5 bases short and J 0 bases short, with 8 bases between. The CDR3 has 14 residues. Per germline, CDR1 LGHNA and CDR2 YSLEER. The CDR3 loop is CASSIQSSYNEQFF. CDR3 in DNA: TGCGCCAGCAGCATACAGAGCTCCTACAATGAGCAGTTCTTC.

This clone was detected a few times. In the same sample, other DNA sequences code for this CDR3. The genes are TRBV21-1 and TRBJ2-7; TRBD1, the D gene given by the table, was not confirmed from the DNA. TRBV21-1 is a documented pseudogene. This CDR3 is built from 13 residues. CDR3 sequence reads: CASGTGVPYEQYF. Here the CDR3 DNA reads TGTGCCAGCGGGACAGGGGTCCCCTACGAGCAGTACTTC.

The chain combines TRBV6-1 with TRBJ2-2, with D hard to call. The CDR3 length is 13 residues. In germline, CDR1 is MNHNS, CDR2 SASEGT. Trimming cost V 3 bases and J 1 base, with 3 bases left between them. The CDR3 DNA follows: TGTGCCAGCAGTGAGGGGAACACCGGGGAGCTGTTTTTT. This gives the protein CASSEGNTGELFF.

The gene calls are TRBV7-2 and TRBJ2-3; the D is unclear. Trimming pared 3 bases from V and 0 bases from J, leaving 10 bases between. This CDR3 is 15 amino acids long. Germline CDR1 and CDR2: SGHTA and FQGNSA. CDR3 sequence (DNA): TGTGCCAGCAGCTTTCGGCAGTCTAGCACAGATACGCAGTATTTT. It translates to CASSFRQSSTDTQYF.

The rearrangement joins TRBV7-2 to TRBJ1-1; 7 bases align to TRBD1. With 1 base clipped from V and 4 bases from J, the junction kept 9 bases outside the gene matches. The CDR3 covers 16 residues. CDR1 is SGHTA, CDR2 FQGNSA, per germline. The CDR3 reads CASSLVAGGLGTEAFF. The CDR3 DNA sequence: TGTGCCAGCAGCTTAGTGGCAGGGGGTTTAGGCACTGAAGCTTTCTTT.

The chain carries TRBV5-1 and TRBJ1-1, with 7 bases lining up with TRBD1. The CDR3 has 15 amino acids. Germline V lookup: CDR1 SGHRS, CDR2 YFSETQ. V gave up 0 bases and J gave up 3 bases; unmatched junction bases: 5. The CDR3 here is CASSLGQGSDTEAFF. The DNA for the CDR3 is TGCGCCAGCAGCTTGGGACAGGGAAGCGACACTGAAGCTTTCTTT.